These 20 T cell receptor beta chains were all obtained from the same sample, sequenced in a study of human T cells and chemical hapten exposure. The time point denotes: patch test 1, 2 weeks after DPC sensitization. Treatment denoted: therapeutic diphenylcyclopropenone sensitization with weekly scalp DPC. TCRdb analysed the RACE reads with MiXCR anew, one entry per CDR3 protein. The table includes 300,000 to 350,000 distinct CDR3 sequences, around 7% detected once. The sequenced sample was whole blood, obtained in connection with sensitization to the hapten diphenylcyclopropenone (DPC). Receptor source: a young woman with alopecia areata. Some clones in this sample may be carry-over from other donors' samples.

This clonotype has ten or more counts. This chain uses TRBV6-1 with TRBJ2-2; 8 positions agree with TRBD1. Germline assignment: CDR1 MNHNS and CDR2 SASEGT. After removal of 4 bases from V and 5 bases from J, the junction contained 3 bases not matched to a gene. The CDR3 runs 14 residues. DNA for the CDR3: TGTGCCAGCAGTGGAGACAGGGGTACCGGGGAGCTGTTTTTT. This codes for CASSGDRGTGELFF.

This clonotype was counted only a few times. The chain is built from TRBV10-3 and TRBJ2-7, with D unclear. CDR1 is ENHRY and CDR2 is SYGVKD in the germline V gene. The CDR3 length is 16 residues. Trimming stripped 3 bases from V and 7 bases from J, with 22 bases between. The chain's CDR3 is CAISDPTRTGFWEQYF. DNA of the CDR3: TGTGCCATCAGTGATCCGACCCGGACCGGCTTTTGGGAGCAGTACTTC.

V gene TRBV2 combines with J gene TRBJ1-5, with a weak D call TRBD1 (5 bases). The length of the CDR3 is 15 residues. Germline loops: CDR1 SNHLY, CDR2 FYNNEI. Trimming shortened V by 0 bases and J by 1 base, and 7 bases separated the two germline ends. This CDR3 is CASSEARGSNQPQHF. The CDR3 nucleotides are TGTGCCAGCAGTGAAGCAAGGGGAAGCAATCAGCCCCAGCATTTT.

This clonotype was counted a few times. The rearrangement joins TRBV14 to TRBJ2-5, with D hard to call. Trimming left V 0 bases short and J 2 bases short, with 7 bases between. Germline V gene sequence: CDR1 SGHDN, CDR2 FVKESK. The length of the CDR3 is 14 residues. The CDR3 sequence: CASSQDVAQETQYF. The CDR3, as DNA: TGTGCCAGCAGCCAAGATGTCGCACAAGAGACCCAGTACTTC.

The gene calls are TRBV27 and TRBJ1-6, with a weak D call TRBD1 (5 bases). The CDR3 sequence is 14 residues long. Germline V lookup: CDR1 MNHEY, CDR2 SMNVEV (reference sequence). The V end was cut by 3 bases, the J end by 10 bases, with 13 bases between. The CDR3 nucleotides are TGTGCCAGCAGTTTTCGAGGAGGGGAATCACCCCTCCACTTT. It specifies CASSFRGGESPLHF.

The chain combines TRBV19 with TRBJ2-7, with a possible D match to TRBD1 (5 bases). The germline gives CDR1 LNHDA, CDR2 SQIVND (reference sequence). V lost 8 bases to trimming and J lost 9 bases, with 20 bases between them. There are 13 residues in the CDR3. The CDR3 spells CASSRAGLRGQYF. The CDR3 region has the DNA TGTGCCAGTTCCCGGGCAGGGTTACGAGGGCAGTACTTC.

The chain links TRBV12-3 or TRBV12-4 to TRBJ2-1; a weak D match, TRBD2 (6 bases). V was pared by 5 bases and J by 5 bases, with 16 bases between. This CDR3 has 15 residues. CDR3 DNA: TGTGCCAGCAGTCCAGCGGGCTCCCGTCACAATGAGCAGTTCTTC. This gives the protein CASSPAGSRHNEQFF.

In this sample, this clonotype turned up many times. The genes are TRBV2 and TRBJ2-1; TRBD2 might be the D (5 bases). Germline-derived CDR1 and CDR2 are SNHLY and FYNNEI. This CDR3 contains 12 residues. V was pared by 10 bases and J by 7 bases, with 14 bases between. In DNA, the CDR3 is TGTGCCACCGAGAAGAGGGTAAATGAGCAGTTCTTC. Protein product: CATEKRVNEQFF. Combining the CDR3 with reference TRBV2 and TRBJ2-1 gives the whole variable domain EPEVTQTPSHQVTQMGQEVILRCVPISNHLYFYWYRQILGQKVEFLVSFYNNEISEKSEIFDDQFSVERPDGSNFTLKIRSTKLEDSAMYFCATEKRVNEQFFGPGTRLTVL.

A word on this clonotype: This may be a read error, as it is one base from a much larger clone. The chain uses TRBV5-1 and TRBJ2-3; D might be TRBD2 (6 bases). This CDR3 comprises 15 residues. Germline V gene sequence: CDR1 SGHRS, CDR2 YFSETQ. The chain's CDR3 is CTSLSEGRAYPTGYF. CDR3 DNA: TGCACCAGCCTCTCGGAGGGCAGGGCCTACCCCACGGGGTATTTT.

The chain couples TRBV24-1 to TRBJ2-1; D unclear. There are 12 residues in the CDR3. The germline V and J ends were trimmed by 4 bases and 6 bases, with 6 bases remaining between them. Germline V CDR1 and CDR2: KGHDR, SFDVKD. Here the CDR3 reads CATSEGTNEQFF. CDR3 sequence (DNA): TGTGCCACCAGTGAAGGAACCAATGAGCAGTTCTTC.

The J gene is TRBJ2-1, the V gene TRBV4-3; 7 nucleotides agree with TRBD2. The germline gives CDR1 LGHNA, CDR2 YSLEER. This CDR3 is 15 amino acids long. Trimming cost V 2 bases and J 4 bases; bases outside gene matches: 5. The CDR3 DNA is TGCGCCAGCAGCCAAAGCAGGGAGGGGTACAATGAGCAGTTCTTC. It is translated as CASSQSREGYNEQFF.

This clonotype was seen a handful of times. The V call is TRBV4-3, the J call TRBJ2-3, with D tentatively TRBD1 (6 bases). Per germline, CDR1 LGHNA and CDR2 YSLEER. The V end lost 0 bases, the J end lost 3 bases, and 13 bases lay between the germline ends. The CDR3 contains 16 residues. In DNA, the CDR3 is TGCGCCAGCAGCCAAGAACAGGGCAGGAGTACAGATACGCAGTATTTT. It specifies CASSQEQGRSTDTQYF.

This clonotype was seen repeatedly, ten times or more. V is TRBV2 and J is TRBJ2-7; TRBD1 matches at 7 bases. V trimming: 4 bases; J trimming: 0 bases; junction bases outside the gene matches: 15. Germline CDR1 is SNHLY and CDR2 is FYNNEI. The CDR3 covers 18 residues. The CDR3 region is CASSVGSGQTFSSYEQYF. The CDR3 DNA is TGTGCCAGCAGTGTAGGATCGGGACAGACCTTTAGCTCCTACGAGCAGTACTTC.

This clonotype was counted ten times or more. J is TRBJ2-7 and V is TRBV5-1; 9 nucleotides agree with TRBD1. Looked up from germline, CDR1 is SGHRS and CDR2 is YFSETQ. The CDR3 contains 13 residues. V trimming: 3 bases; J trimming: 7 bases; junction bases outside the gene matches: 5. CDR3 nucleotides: TGCGCCAGCAGCTCCGGACAGGGGAGGGAGCAGTACTTC. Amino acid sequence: CASSSGQGREQYF.

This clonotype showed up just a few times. The CDR3 reads CASRASGDYNSPLHF. In nucleotides, the CDR3 is TGTGCCAGCCGCGCATCCGGGGATTATAATTCACCCCTCCACTTT. V usage is TRBV13 and J usage is TRBJ1-6; D is uncertain. CDR1 and CDR2 from the germline V gene are PRHDT and FYEKMQ (reference sequence). Trimming took off 8 bases at V and 4 bases at J, with 15 bases between the two ends. The CDR3 totals 15 residues. The full variable domain, rest sourced from reference TRBV13 and TRBJ1-6, is AAGVIQSPRHLIKEKRETATLKCYPIPRHDTVYWYQQGPGQDPQFLISFYEKMQSDKGSIPDRFSAQQFSDYHSELNMSSLELGDSALYFCASRASGDYNSPLHFGNGTRLTVT.

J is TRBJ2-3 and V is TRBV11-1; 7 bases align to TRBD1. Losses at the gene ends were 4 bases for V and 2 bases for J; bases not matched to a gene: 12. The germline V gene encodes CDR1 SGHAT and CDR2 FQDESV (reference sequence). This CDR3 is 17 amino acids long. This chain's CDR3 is CASSSPRGGEDTDTQYF. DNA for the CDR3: TGTGCCAGCAGCTCCCCCCGAGGGGGCGAGGACACAGATACGCAGTATTTT.

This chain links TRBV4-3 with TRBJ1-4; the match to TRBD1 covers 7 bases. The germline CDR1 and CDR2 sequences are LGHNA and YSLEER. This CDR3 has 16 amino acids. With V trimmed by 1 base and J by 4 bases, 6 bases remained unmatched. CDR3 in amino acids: CASSQARGGVNEKLFF. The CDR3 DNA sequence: TGCGCCAGCAGCCAAGCCAGGGGGGGAGTTAATGAAAAACTGTTTTTT.

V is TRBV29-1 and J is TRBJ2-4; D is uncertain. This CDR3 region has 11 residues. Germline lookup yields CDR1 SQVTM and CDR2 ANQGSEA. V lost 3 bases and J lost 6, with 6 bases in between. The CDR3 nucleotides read TGCAGCGTTGACATGGCAAACATTCAGTACTTC. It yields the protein CSVDMANIQYF.

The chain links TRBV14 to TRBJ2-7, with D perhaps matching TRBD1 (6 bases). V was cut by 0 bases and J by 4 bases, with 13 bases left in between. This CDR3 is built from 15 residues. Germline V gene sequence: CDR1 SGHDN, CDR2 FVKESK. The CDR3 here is CASSQDLTGGYEQYF. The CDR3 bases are TGTGCCAGCAGCCAAGATTTGACAGGCGGTTACGAGCAGTACTTC.

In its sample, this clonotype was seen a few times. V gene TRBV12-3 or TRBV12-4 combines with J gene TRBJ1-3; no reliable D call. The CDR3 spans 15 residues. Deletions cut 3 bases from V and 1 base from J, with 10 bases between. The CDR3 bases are TGTGCCAGCAGTTTGTGGGGTGGATCTGGAAACACCATATATTTT. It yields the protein CASSLWGGSGNTIYF.